Listed below are T cell receptor beta chains from one sample, sequenced in a study of T cells expressing NK-cell markers. Each CDR3 protein gets one entry in TCRdb, which reprocessed the 5' RACE reads and gives no DNA. The sample holds 300,000 to 500,000 distinct CDR3 sequences. Sequences were obtained from blood T cells: a sorted CD56 or NKG2C T cell subset, CD4+ or CD8+ T cells, or bulk PBMC T cells (not recorded which). These receptors were obtained from a woman aged 45-59 years in good health. Both conserved end residues are part of each CDR3.

j_gene,v_gene,CDR3aa
TRBJ2-3,TRBV30,CAWSGGQGTDTQYF
TRBJ2-1,TRBV15,CATSRDYGLGEYEQFF
TRBJ1-1,TRBV4-1,CASSPRDSLNTEAFF
TRBJ2-5,TRBV20-1,CSATPLRQGRETQYF
TRBJ2-7,TRBV10-3,CAIRGELDEQYF
TRBJ1-5,TRBV12-3/TRBV12-4,CASSLVRPGGAQPQHF
TRBJ2-1,TRBV28,CASSIERDNLFF
TRBJ2-2,TRBV7-9,CASSLTLAQENTGELFF
TRBJ1-1,TRBV11-3,CASSTRTDEAFF
TRBJ2-5,TRBV24-1,CATSEPRDSQETQYF
TRBJ2-5,TRBV5-1,CASSLAGLGGQETQYF
TRBJ2-3,TRBV2,CASSGVGLQYF
TRBJ2-2,TRBV5-5,CASSAGLGELFF
TRBJ2-1,TRBV24-1,CATSDSPPRGSYNEQFF
TRBJ2-5,TRBV27,CASQDYQETQYF
TRBJ2-5,TRBV7-2,CASSSPRDPGGLETQYF
TRBJ2-5,TRBV5-1,CASSLGLAGPGTQYF
TRBJ1-1,TRBV6-6,CASSYSQPVNTEAFF
TRBJ2-1,TRBV3-1,CASSQDRVAQRQFF
TRBJ2-1,TRBV7-9,CASLGGLAGGLYYNEQFF
TRBJ2-3,TRBV5-1,CASSSPTDTQYF
TRBJ2-3,TRBV3-1,CASSQHPWREGFDTQYF
TRBJ1-3,TRBV30,CAWSAPGTPGWAIYF
TRBJ1-6,TRBV12-3/TRBV12-4,CASTPGQAPLHF
TRBJ1-2,TRBV4-1,CASRRTGGYGYTF
TRBJ2-7,TRBV15,CATSTKGLAGDYEQYF
TRBJ2-6,TRBV18,CASSPSYPAGANVLTF
TRBJ1-2,TRBV18,CASSLGTDSYGYTF
TRBJ2-5,TRBV6-5,CASSYSQGFVQETQYF
TRBJ2-1,TRBV5-5,CASSLVVWNEQFF
TRBJ2-7,TRBV12-3/TRBV12-4,CASSLGRLTREQYF
TRBJ1-1,TRBV24-1,CATSDRQLNTEAFF
TRBJ2-1,TRBV25-1,CASSAPPPGGQGGEQFF
TRBJ2-3,TRBV6-2/TRBV6-3,CASQGLAGVGTQYF
TRBJ2-1,TRBV5-1,CASSLEGYLNNEQFF
TRBJ1-5,TRBV20-1,CSATVGQGKGQPQHF
TRBJ2-5,TRBV20-1,CSARAAGGAVAQYF
TRBJ2-1,TRBV29-1,CSVERTSGRIEQFF